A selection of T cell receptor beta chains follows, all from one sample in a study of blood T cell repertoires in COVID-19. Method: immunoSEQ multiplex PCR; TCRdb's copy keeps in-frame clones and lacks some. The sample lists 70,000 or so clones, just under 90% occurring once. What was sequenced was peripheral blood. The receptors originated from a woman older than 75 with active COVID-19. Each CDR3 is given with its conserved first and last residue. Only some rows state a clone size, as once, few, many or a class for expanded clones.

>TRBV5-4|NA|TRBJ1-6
CASSLGSARNSPLHF
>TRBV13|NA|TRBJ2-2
CASSSGLAGVPGELFF
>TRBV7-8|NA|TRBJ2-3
CASSLDSHTDTQYF
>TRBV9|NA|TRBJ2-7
CASSVGGGLAVYEQYF
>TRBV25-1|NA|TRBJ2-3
CASSGSGRTDTQYF
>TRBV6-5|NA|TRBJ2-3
CASLRGLAGSDTQYF
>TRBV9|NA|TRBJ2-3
CASSLRQADTQYF
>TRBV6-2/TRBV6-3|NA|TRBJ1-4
CASRYGGTGEVVKLFF
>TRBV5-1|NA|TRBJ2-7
CASSLETGGHYEQYF
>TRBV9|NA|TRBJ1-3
CASSDGVDPGNTIYF
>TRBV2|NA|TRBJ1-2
CASTKGGGLNNYGYTF
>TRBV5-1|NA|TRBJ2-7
CASSIAGTGVYEQYF
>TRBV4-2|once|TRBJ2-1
CASSRISHSYNEQFF
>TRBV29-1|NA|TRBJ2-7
CSVEDRLGQYF
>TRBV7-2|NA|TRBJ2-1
CASSSSSGRSYNEQFF
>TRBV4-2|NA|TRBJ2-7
CASSQENRGTYEQYF
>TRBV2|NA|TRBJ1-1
CASRLTGLDTEAFF
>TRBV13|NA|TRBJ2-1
CASSRWLGRGQTFGDGEQFF
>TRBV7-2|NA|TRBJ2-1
CASSLVSASLSYEQFF
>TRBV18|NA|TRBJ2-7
CASSPGTSRDEQYF
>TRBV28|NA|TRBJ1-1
CASPPGGKPMNTEAFF
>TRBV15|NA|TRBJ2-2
CATSRDKRQGVTGELFF
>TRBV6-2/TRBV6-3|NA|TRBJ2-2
CASSSSGGSGSGELFF
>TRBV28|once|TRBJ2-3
CASSMATSSTDTQYF
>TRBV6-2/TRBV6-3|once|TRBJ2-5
CASSYFTTLHNQETQYF
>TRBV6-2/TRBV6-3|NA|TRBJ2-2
CASSYPRTSGLNTGELFF
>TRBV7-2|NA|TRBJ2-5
CASSYTSGPETQYF
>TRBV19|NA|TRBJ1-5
CASTSFGREGGNQPQHF
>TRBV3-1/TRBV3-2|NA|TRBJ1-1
CASSQGQGRVTEAFF
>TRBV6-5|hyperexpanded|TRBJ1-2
CASSPQTGAIYGYTF
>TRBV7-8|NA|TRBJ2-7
CASSLGPAGSSYEQYF
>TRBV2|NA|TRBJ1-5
CASTGQWSQPQHF
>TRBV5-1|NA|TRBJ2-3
CASSPGTGGGDTQYF
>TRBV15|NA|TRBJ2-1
CATSRGNSGRALEQFF
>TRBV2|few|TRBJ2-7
CASRPMTSGSTYEQYF
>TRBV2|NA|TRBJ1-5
CASSRLLLSNQPQHF
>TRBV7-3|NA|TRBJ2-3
CASSITRAGASTDTQYF
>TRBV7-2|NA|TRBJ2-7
CASSRGRSQREQYF
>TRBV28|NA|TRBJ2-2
CASIAGGAVTGELFF
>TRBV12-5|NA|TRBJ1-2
CASGSAGGYGYTF
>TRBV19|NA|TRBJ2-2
CASSRLAGGSTGELFF
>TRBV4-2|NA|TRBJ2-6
CASSLGQGSGANVLTF
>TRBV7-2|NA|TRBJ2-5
CASSPPGPQETQYF
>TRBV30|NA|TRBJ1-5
CAWRGQSNQPQHF
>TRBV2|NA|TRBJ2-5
CASGFLGGETQYF
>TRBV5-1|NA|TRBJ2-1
CASSLRPRDRANEQFF
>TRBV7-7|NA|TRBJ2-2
CASKASNREFGELFF
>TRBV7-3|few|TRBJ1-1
CASRRNSNTEAFF
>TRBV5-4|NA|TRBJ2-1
CASMPSGNVEQFF
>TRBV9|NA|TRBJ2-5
CASSVVPSGTYETQYF
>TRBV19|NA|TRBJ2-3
CASSITTGYGTDTQYF
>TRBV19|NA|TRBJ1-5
CASSMGSSNQPQHF
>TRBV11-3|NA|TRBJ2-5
CASSLRVEATQYF
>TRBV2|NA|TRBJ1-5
CASNGQNQPQHF
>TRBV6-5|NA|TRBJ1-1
CATTFHRENTEAFF
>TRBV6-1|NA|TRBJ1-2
CASSEDGSYGYTF
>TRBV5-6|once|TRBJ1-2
CASSLLGQGLSGYTF
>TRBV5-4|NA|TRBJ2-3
CASSSPLAGAGYTQYF
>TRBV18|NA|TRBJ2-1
CASSPAGKSYNEQFF